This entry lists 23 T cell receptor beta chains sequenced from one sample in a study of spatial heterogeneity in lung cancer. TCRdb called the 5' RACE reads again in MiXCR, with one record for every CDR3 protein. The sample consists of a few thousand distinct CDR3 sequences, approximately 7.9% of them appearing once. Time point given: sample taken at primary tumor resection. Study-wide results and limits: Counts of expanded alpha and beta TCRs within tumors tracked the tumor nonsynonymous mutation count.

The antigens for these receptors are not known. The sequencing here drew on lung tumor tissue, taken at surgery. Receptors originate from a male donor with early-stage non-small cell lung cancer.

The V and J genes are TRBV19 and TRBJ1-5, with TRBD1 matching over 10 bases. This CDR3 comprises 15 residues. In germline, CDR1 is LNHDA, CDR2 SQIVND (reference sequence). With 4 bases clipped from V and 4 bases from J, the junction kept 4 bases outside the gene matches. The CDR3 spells CASSTRTGGNQPQHF. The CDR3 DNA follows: TGTGCCAGTAGTACGAGGACAGGGGGTAATCAGCCCCAGCATTTT.

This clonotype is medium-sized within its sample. CDR3 in DNA: TGTGCCAGTAGTATTGGTGGCACAGATACGCAGTATTTT. Amino acids: CASSIGGTDTQYF. The chain uses TRBV19 and TRBJ2-3; D is uncertain. The germline CDR1 and CDR2 sequences are LNHDA and SQIVND (reference sequence). The V end was cut by 3 bases, the J end by 1 base, with 5 bases between. This CDR3 contains 13 residues.

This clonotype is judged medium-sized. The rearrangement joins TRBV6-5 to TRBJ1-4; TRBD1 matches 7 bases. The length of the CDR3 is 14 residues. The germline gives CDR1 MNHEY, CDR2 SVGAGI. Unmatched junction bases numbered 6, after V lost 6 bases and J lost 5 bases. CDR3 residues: CASRLTGYNEKLFF. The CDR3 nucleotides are TGTGCCAGCAGGCTGACAGGGTACAATGAAAAACTGTTTTTT.

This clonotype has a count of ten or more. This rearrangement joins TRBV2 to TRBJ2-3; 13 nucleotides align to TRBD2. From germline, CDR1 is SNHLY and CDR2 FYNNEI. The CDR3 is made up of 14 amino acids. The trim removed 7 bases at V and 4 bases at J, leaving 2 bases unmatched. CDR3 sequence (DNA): TGTGCCAGCACCGGGACTAGCGGGGCAGATACGCAGTATTTT. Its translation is CASTGTSGADTQYF.

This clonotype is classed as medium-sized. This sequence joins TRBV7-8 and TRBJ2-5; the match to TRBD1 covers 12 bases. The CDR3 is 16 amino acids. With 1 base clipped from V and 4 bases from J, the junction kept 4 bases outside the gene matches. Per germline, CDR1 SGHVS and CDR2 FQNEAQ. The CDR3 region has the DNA TGTGCCAGCAGCTTAGACGGGACAGGGGGCGGAGAGACCCAGTACTTC. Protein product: CASSLDGTGGGETQYF.

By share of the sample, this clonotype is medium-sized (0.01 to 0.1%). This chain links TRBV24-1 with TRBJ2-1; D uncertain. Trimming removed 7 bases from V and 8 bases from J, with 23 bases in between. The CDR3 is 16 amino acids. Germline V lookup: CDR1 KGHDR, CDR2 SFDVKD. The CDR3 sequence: CATSPQSRAGRDEQFF. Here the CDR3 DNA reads TGTGCCACCAGCCCACAGTCTAGGGCCGGTAGGGATGAGCAGTTCTTC.

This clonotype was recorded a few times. The CDR3 is CSVGEQATEAFF. DNA of the CDR3: TGCAGCGTTGGAGAACAGGCCACTGAAGCTTTCTTT. V gene TRBV29-1 combines with J gene TRBJ1-1; D perhaps matches TRBD1 (5 bases). There are 12 residues in the CDR3. Trimming shortened V by 4 bases and J by 4 bases, and 10 bases separated the two germline ends. Germline CDR1 is SQVTM and CDR2 is ANQGSEA.

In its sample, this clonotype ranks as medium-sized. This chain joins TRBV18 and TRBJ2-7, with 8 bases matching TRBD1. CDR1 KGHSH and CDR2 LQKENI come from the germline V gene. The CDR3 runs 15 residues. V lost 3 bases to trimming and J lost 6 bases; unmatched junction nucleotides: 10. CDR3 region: CASSPDRTGFSEQYF. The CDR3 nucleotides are TGTGCCAGCTCACCGGACCGGACAGGGTTCTCCGAGCAGTACTTC.

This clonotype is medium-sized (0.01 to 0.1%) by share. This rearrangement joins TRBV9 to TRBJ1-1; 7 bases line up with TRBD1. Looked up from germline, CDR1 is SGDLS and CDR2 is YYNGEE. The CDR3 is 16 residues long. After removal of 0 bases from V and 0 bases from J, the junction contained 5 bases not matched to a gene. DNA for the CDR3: TGTGCCAGCAGCGTAGCCCCAGGGGGATTGAACACTGAAGCTTTCTTT. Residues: CASSVAPGGLNTEAFF. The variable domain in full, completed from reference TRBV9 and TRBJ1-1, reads DSGVTQTPKHLITATGQRVTLRCSPRSGDLSVYWYQQSLDQGLQFLIQYYNGEERAKGNILERFSAQQFPDLHSELNLSSLELGDSALYFCASSVAPGGLNTEAFFGQGTRLTVV.

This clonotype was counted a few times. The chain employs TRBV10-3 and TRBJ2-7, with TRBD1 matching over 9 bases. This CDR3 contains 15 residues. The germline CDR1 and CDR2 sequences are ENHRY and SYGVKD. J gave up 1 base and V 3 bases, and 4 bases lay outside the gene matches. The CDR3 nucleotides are TGTGCCATCAGTGACCCGGGACAGGGTTCCTACGAGCAGTACTTC. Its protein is CAISDPGQGSYEQYF.

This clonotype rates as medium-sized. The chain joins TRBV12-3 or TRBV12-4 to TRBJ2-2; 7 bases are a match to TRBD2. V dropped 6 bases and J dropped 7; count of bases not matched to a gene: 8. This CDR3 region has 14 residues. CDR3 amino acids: CASSRLARDGELFF. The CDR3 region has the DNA TGTGCCAGCAGCCGACTAGCTAGGGACGGGGAGCTGTTTTTT.

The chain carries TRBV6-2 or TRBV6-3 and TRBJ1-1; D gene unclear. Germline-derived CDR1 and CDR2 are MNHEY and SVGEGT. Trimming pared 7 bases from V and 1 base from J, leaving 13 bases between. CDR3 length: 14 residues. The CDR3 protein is CASNPTGRNTEAFF. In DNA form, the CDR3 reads TGTGCCAGCAATCCCACCGGAAGGAACACTGAAGCTTTCTTT.

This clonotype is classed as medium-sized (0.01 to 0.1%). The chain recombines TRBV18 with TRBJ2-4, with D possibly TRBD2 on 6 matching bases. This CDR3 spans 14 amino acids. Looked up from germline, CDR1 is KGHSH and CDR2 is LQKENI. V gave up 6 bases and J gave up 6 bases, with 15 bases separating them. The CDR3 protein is CASSPRQEGNIQYF. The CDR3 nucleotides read TGTGCCAGCTCCCCTAGGCAGGAGGGAAACATTCAGTACTTC.

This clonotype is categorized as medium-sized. Here the CDR3 reads CASSERGRATNEKLFF. In DNA, the CDR3 is TGTGCCAGCAGTGAAAGAGGGAGAGCAACTAATGAAAAACTGTTTTTT. The chain employs TRBV2 and TRBJ1-4; D gene ambiguous. The CDR3 has 16 residues. V shed 2 bases and J shed 0 bases, with 10 bases lying between them. Looked up from germline, CDR1 is SNHLY and CDR2 is FYNNEI.

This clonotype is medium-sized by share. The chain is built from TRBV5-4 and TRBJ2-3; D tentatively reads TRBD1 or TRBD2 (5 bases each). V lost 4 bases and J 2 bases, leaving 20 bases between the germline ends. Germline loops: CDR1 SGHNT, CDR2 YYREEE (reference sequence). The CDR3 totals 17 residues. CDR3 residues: CASSGGRGSRFTDTQYF. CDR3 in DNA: TGTGCCAGCAGCGGGGGTAGAGGGAGTAGATTCACAGATACGCAGTATTTT.

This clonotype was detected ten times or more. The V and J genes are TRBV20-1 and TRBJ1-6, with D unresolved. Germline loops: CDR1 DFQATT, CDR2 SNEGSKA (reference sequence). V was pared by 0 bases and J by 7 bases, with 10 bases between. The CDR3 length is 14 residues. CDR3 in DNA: TGCAGTGCTAGAGACGGTACTCGAAATTCACCCCTCCACTTT. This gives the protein CSARDGTRNSPLHF.

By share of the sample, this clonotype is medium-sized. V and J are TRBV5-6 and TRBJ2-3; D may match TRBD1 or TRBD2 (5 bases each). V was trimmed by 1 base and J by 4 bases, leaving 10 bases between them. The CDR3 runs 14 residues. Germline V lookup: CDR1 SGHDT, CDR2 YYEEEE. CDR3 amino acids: CASSLYGAPDTQYF. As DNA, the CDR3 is TGTGCCAGCAGCTTGTACGGGGCCCCAGATACGCAGTATTTT.

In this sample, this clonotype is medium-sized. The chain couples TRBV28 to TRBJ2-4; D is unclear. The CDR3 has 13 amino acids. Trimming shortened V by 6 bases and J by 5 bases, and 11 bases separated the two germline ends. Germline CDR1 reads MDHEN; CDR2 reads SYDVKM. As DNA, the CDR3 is TGTGCCAGCAGGACGAGTAATGAAAACATTCAGTACTTC. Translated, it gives CASRTSNENIQYF.

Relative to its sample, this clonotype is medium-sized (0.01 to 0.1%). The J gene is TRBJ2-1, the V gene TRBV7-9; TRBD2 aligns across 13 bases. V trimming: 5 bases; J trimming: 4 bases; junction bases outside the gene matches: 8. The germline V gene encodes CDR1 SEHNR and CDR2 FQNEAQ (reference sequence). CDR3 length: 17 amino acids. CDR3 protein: CASSPRRLAGGYNEQFF. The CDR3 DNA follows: TGTGCCAGCAGCCCACGCAGACTAGCGGGGGGTTACAATGAGCAGTTCTTC.

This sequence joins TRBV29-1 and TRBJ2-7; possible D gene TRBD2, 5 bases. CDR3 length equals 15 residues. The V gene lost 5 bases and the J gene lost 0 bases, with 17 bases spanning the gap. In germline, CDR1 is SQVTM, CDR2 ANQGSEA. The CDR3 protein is CSVLGIPRDSYEQYF. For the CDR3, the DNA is TGCAGCGTTCTAGGGATCCCGAGGGACTCCTACGAGCAGTACTTC.

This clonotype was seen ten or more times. The CDR3 sequence is CATSPWNTGELFF. The CDR3 DNA sequence: TGTGCCACCTCCCCGTGGAACACCGGGGAGCTGTTTTTT. This sequence joins TRBV24-1 and TRBJ2-2; no definite D call. Germline loops: CDR1 KGHDR, CDR2 SFDVKD. The CDR3 covers 13 residues. The V end lost 9 bases, the J end lost 1 base, and 8 bases lay between the germline ends.

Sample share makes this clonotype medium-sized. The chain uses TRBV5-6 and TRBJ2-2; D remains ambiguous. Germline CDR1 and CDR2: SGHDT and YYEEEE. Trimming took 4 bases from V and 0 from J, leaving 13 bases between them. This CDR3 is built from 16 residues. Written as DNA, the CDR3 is TGTGCCAGCAGCCCGATAGACGGCGCGAACACCGGGGAGCTGTTTTTT. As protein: CASSPIDGANTGELFF.

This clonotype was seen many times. CDR3 DNA sequence: TGTGCCAGCAGCGTCCAAAGGGACAGGGACAACACCGGGGAGCTGTTTTTT. Protein: CASSVQRDRDNTGELFF. V is TRBV9 and J is TRBJ2-2, with 9 bases identical to TRBD1. The CDR3 is 17 residues long. From germline, CDR1 is SGDLS and CDR2 YYNGEE. V lost 2 bases and J lost 2; bases outside the gene matches: 7.